Here is one TCR beta chain with its context. The entry originates in a study of blood T cell repertoires in COVID-19. Sequenced by immunoSEQ multiplex PCR; TCRdb stores in-frame clones only, minus some. This sample yields roughly 91,000 clones, of which less than 85% are seen a single time; over 6.5% belongs to the top ten. Trimming left V 6 bases short and J 0 bases short, with 11 bases between. Germline-derived CDR1 and CDR2 are LNHDA and SQIVND (reference sequence). The CDR3 runs to 15 residues. Sequences were obtained from peripheral blood. The receptor comes from a man in his 70s with acute or convalescent COVID-19. The V call is TRBV19, the J call TRBJ1-4; a possible D gene is TRBD1 (5 bases). The CDR3 nucleotides are TGTGCCAGTAGGCTAACAGGAGCAACTAATGAAAAACTGTTTTTT. Translated: CASRLTGATNEKLFF.